Shown below are 26 T cell receptor beta chains from a single sample sequenced in a study of identical twins. Each CDR3 protein gets one entry after TCRdb re-called the 5' RACE reads with MiXCR. The sample contains about 530,000 distinct CDR3 sequences, around 22% of which appear only once. These same records also appear under a second study, on yellow fever vaccine responses in identical twins.

Sequences were obtained from CD4+ T cells sorted from blood. These receptors originate from a young woman in good health.

The chain is built from TRBV29-1 and TRBJ2-1, with 7 bases aligning to TRBD1. Germline assignment: CDR1 SQVTM and CDR2 ANQGSEA. The CDR3 spans 13 residues. The J segment lost 1 base and the V segment lost 7 bases, leaving 4 bases of the junction unmatched. This CDR3 reads CSGTGQSYNEQFF. The CDR3 DNA reads TGCAGCGGTACGGGACAGTCCTACAATGAGCAGTTCTTC.

The chain carries TRBV2 and TRBJ2-5; D possibly uses TRBD1 or TRBD2 (6 bases each). The CDR3 extends over 14 amino acids. Trimming took off 7 bases at V and 9 bases at J, with 21 bases between the two ends. The germline gives CDR1 SNHLY, CDR2 FYNNEI. CDR3 region: CASKRQVWGEAQYF. CDR3 nucleotide sequence: TGTGCCAGCAAACGACAGGTTTGGGGGGAGGCCCAGTACTTC.

The chain uses TRBV7-8 and TRBJ2-7; no definite D call. The ends were cut back, 3 bases at V and 4 bases at J, with 10 bases in the middle. This CDR3 is built from 13 residues. Germline CDR1 and CDR2: SGHVS and FQNEAQ. CDR3 residues: CASSFLVVYEQYF. As DNA, the CDR3 is TGTGCCAGCAGCTTTCTAGTGGTGTACGAGCAGTACTTC. Together with reference TRBV7-8 and TRBJ2-7, the CDR3 gives the full variable domain: GAGVSQSPRYKVAKRGQDVALRCDPISGHVSLFWYQQALGQGPEFLTYFQNEAQLDKSGLPSDRFFAERPEGSVSTLKIQRTQQEDSAVYLCASSFLVVYEQYFGPGTRLTVT.

This clonotype has just a few counts. The chain couples TRBV5-7 to TRBJ2-7; D is ambiguous. TRBV5-7 is given ORF status, its function remaining uncertain. The CDR3 runs to 15 residues. The V gene lost 1 base and the J gene lost 3 bases, with 14 bases spanning the gap. CDR3 amino acids: CASSLLQPIDYEQYV. The CDR3 region has the DNA TGTGCCAGCAGCTTGCTTCAACCTATAGACTACGAGCAGTACGTC.

This clonotype has more than one count but fewer than ten. V is TRBV12-3 or TRBV12-4 and J is TRBJ2-1; TRBD2 matches 13 bases. The CDR3 sequence is 19 residues long. Unmatched junction bases numbered 17, after V lost 3 bases and J lost 9 bases. CDR3 sequence (DNA): TGTGCCAGCAGTTTCTTTAATCGGGGGGGACTAGCGGGACACGTTGAGCAGTTCTTC. Its translation is CASSFFNRGGLAGHVEQFF.

This clonotype was found a few times. The gene calls are TRBV29-1 and TRBJ1-4; TRBD1 is a possible D gene (6 bases). Germline V gene lookup returns CDR1 SQVTM and CDR2 ANQGSEA. Trimming removed 7 bases at V and 7 bases at J, with 13 bases between. The length of the CDR3 is 12 residues. The CDR3 region has the DNA TGCAGCGCCGAAGGGGGGGCTGAAAAACTGTTTTTT. It specifies CSAEGGAEKLFF.

This clonotype was recorded a few times. The chain has TRBV5-1 and TRBJ2-4; TRBD1 matches 7 bases. J was trimmed by 6 bases and V by 4 bases; bases with no gene match: 13. The CDR3 has 16 amino acids. Germline lookup yields CDR1 SGHRS and CDR2 YFSETQ. The DNA for the CDR3 is TGCGCCAGCAGCCCAACAGCAACAGGGGCGGGAAACATTCAGTACTTC. Its protein product is CASSPTATGAGNIQYF.

This clonotype has more than one count but fewer than ten. The chain couples TRBV29-1 to TRBJ2-1, with 7 bases identical to TRBD2. Germline V gene sequence: CDR1 SQVTM, CDR2 ANQGSEA. The CDR3 spans 19 residues. Losses at the gene ends were 1 base for V and 6 bases for J; bases not matched to a gene: 21. The CDR3 reads CSVEGASGHSRRFFNEQFF. CDR3 sequence (DNA): TGCAGCGTTGAAGGGGCTAGCGGACACTCTAGACGCTTCTTCAATGAGCAGTTCTTC.

This clonotype was seen a few times. CDR3 sequence reads: CASSEGGSALNEQFF. CDR3 in DNA: TGTGCCAGCAGTGAAGGCGGGAGTGCTCTCAATGAGCAGTTCTTC. The chain is built from TRBV6-1 and TRBJ2-1; 7 positions agree with TRBD2. Germline trimming cut 1 base from V and 6 bases from J; bases unmatched to any gene: 6. Germline CDR1 is MNHNS and CDR2 is SASEGT. The CDR3 has 15 residues.

This chain uses TRBV20-1 with TRBJ2-3; TRBD2 might be the D (6 bases). Looked up from germline, CDR1 is DFQATT and CDR2 is SNEGSKA (reference sequence). Trimming removed 1 base from V and 1 base from J, with 9 bases in between. The CDR3 has 14 amino acids. CDR3 amino acids: CSARGVAGTDTQYF. DNA of the CDR3: TGCAGTGCTAGAGGCGTAGCGGGCACAGATACGCAGTATTTT.

This clonotype was picked up a small number of times. This chain connects TRBV10-3 to TRBJ2-7; 7 nucleotides line up with TRBD1. Germline CDR1 and CDR2: ENHRY and SYGVKD. V lost 4 bases to trimming and J lost 5 bases; unmatched junction nucleotides: 8. The CDR3 extends over 14 amino acids. The CDR3 region has the DNA TGTGCCATCAGTGCGGTGACCCAGGGGGACGAGCAGTACTTC. Protein product: CAISAVTQGDEQYF.

This clonotype has a handful of counts. V usage is TRBV5-1 and J usage is TRBJ2-5; TRBD2 is a possible D gene (5 bases). CDR3 length equals 15 residues. Trimming stripped 0 bases from V and 2 bases from J, with 11 bases between. CDR1 and CDR2 from the germline V gene are SGHRS and YFSETQ. DNA of the CDR3: TGCGCCAGCAGCTTGGGCCAGCGGAGTCAAGAGACCCAGTACTTC. It yields the protein CASSLGQRSQETQYF.

As regards this clonotype: A read error may be the cause here, since a much bigger clone is one base away. This sequence joins TRBV20-1 and TRBJ2-3; 9 positions match TRBD2. The CDR3 extends over 16 amino acids. CDR1 is DFQATT, CDR2 SNEGSKA, per germline (reference sequence). The CDR3 loop reads CCAPLQLAGWTDTQYF. The CDR3, as DNA: TGCTGTGCTCCCCTGCAGCTAGCGGGATGGACAGATACGCAGTATTTT.

The chain has TRBV2 and TRBJ1-2; D ambiguous. The CDR3 length is 14 residues. Trimming took off 4 bases at V and 0 bases at J, with 9 bases between the two ends. Germline V gives CDR1 SNHLY, CDR2 FYNNEI. CDR3 sequence: CASSVGPTNYGYTF. The CDR3 region has the DNA TGTGCCAGCAGTGTGGGCCCCACTAACTATGGCTACACCTTC.

V and J are TRBV27 and TRBJ2-2; tentatively, D is TRBD1 or TRBD2 (5 bases each). V lost 6 bases, J lost 2 bases, and 19 bases lay in between. This CDR3 comprises 17 residues. Germline CDR1 and CDR2: MNHEY and SMNVEV (reference sequence). CDR3 sequence (DNA): TGTGCCAGCAGCCCTAGGCCCGGGACGGTAAACACCGGGGAGCTGTTTTTT. It specifies CASSPRPGTVNTGELFF.

As regards this clonotype: A much more abundant neighbour one base away suggests this may be a read error. This sequence joins TRBV29-1 and TRBJ2-3; unclear D gene. Per the germline V gene, CDR1 is SQVTM and CDR2 is ANQGSEA. V was cut by 3 bases and J by 2 bases, with 6 bases left in between. This CDR3 has 12 residues. The CDR3 DNA is TGCAGCGTTGAGGCAGCCACAGATACGCAGTATTTT. Translated: CSVEAATDTQYF.

The V call is TRBV24-1, the J call TRBJ1-1; D unresolved. In germline, CDR1 is KGHDR, CDR2 SFDVKD. There are 14 residues in the CDR3. Trimming cost V 4 bases and J 1 base, with 9 bases left between them. The CDR3 loop is CATSDGLGNTEAFF. The CDR3 region has the DNA TGTGCCACCAGTGACGGGTTGGGGAACACTGAAGCTTTCTTT.

The genes are TRBV6-4 and TRBJ2-3; 9 bases align to TRBD1. Germline assignment: CDR1 MRHNA and CDR2 SNTAGT. This CDR3 has 15 amino acids. V lost 8 bases to trimming and J lost 3 bases; unmatched junction nucleotides: 9. In DNA, the CDR3 is TGTGCCAGCCGGGACAGGGCCTTTGGGACAGATACGCAGTATTTT. It codes for CASRDRAFGTDTQYF.

There are many counts of this clonotype. The V gene is TRBV6-5, the J gene TRBJ1-3; D is uncertain. The CDR3 consists of 16 residues. Trimming took off 0 bases at V and 0 bases at J, with 9 bases between the two ends. Per the germline V gene, CDR1 is MNHEY and CDR2 is SVGAGI. The CDR3 spells CASSYSTPGSGNTIYF. In DNA, the CDR3 is TGTGCCAGCAGTTACTCTACGCCCGGCTCTGGAAACACCATATATTTT.

This clonotype was seen only a few times. The chain employs TRBV7-6 and TRBJ2-1; 9 nucleotides match TRBD2. Germline lookup yields CDR1 SGHVS and CDR2 FNYEAQ. V lost 4 bases, J lost 0 bases, and 7 bases stayed unmatched. This CDR3 region has 17 residues. Written as DNA, the CDR3 is TGTGCCAGCAGCTCCAGCGGGAGGTCGAGCTCCTACAATGAGCAGTTCTTC. Protein product: CASSSSGRSSSYNEQFF.

The V gene is TRBV6-5, the J gene TRBJ2-7; 11 nucleotides align to TRBD2. CDR3 size: 19 residues. CDR1 is MNHEY and CDR2 is SVGAGI in the germline V gene. J lost 2 bases, V lost 0 bases, and 12 bases had no gene match. CDR3 protein: CASSYSGTSGRPSTYEQYF. In DNA, the CDR3 is TGTGCCAGCAGTTACTCCGGGACTAGCGGCCGTCCCTCGACCTACGAGCAGTACTTC.

The chain recombines TRBV20-1 with TRBJ2-1; D is possibly TRBD2 (6 bases). Trimming removed 1 base at V and 0 bases at J, with 13 bases between. Germline values: CDR1 DFQATT, CDR2 SNEGSKA (reference sequence). There are 16 residues in the CDR3. The CDR3 loop is CSARVGGGGSYNEQFF. The DNA of the CDR3 is TGCAGTGCTAGAGTGGGGGGTGGGGGCTCCTACAATGAGCAGTTCTTC.

The CDR3 protein is CASSSTDTTDTQYF. The CDR3 DNA is TGTGCCAGCAGCTCAACGGACACCACAGATACGCAGTATTTT. The chain employs TRBV7-3 and TRBJ2-3, with a possible D match to TRBD1 (5 bases). With 4 bases removed from V and 2 bases from J, the gap between germline ends came to 10 bases. The CDR3 sequence is 14 residues long. The V gene's germline CDR1 is SGHTA and CDR2 FQGTGA.

The chain couples TRBV3-1 to TRBJ2-2, with TRBD2 matching 13 bases. Germline CDR1 is LGHDT and CDR2 is YNNKEL (reference sequence). The CDR3 runs to 18 residues. V was pared by 0 bases and J by 5 bases, with 6 bases of the junction left unmatched. The CDR3 region has the DNA TGTGCCAGCAGCCAAGAAGGACTAGCGGGAGTAGGTACCGGGGAGCTGTTTTTT. Translating gives CASSQEGLAGVGTGELFF.

This clonotype showed up many times. At one of its ends the junction is not consistent with the germline gene, which may arise from a read error. J is TRBJ2-1 and V is TRBV5-6, with 8 bases matching TRBD2. The CDR3 length is 14 residues. The V gene's germline CDR1 is SGHDT and CDR2 YYEEEE. The CDR3: CASSTGTRNNEQFF. CDR3 sequence (DNA): TGCGCCAGCAGCACCGGGACTAGAAACAATGAGCAGTTCTTC.

There are a few counts of this clonotype. The chain combines TRBV12-3 or TRBV12-4 with TRBJ1-1; D not certain. The CDR3 has 11 residues. The germline V and J ends were trimmed by 5 bases and 9 bases, with 10 bases remaining between them. The CDR3 coding sequence is TGTGCCAGCAGTCGCGGGGTTCAAGCTTTCTTT. Its protein is CASSRGVQAFF.